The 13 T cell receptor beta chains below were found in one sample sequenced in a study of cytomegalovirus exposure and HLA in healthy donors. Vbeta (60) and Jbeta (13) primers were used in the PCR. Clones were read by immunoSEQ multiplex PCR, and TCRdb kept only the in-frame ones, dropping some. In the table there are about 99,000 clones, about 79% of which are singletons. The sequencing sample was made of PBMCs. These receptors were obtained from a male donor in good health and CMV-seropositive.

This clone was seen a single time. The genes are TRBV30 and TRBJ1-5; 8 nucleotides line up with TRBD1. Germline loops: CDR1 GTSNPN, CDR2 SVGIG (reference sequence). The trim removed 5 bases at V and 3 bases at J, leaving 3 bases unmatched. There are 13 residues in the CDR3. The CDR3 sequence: CAWGTGANQPQHF. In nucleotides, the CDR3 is TGTGCCTGGGGGACAGGAGCCAATCAGCCCCAGCATTTT.

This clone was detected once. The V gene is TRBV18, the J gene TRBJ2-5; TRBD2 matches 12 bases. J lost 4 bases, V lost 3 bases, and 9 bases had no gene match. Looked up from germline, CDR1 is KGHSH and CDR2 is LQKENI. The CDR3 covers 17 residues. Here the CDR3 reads CASSPSSGGAGRETQYF. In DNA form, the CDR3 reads TGTGCCAGCTCACCTTCTAGCGGGGGGGCTGGACGAGAGACCCAGTACTTC. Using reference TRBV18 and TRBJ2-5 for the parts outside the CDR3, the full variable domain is NAGVMQNPRHLVRRRGQEARLRCSPMKGHSHVYWYRQLPEEGLKFMVYLQKENIIDESGMPKERFSAEFPKEGPSILRIQQVVRGDSAAYFCASSPSSGGAGRETQYFGPGTRLLVL.

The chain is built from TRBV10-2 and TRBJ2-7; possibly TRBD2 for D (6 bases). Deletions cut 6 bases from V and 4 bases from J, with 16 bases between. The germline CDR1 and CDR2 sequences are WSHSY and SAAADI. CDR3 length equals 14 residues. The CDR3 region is CASRRVPGEYEQYF. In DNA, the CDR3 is TGCGCCAGCAGACGGGTTCCGGGGGAGTACGAGCAGTACTTC.

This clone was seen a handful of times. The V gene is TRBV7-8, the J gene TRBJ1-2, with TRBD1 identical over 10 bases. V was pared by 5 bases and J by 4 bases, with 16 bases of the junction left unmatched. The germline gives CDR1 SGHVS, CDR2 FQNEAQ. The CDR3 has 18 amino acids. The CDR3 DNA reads TGTGCCAGCAGCCTAGGGGCGGTGACAGGGGGCGCTTTCTATGGCTACACCTTC. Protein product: CASSLGAVTGGAFYGYTF.

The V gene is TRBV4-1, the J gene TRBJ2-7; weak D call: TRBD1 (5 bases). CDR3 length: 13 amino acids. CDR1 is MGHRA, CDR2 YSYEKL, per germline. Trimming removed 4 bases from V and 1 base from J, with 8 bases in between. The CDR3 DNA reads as TGCGCCAGCAGCCCCGGACATTCCTACGAGCAGTACTTC. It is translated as CASSPGHSYEQYF.

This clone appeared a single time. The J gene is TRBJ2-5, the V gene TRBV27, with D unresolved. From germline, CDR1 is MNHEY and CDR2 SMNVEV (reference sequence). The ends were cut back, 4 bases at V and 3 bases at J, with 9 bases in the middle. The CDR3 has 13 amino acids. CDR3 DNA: TGTGCCAGCAGTTCGCATCGGGAAGAGACCCAGTACTTC. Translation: CASSSHREETQYF.

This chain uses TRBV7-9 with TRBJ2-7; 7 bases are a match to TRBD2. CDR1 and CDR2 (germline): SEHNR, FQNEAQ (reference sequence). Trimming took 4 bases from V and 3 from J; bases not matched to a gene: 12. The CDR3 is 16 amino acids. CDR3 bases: TGTGCCAGCAGCTCTGGGCGGGGAGGGTTCTTCTACGAGCAGTACTTC. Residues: CASSSGRGGFFYEQYF.

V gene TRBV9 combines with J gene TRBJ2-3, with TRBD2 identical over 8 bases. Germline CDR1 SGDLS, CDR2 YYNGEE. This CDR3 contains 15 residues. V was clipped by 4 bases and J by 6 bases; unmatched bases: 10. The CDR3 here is CASSTRGLAADTQYF. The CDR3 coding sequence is TGTGCCAGCAGCACGAGAGGACTAGCAGCGGATACGCAGTATTTT. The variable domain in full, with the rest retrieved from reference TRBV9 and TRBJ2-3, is DSGVTQTPKHLITATGQRVTLRCSPRSGDLSVYWYQQSLDQGLQFLIQYYNGEERAKGNILERFSAQQFPDLHSELNLSSLELGDSALYFCASSTRGLAADTQYFGPGTRLTVL.

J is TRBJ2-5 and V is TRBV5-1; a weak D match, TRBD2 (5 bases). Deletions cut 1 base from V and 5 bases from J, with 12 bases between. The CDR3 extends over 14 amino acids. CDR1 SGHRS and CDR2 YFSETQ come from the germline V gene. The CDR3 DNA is TGCGCCAGCAGCTTGTTCGGACTTGGTGAGACCCAGTACTTC. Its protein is CASSLFGLGETQYF. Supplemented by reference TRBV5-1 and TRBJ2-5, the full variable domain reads KAGVTQTPRYLIKTRGQQVTLSCSPISGHRSVSWYQQTPGQGLQFLFEYFSETQRNKGNFPGRFSGRQFSNSRSEMNVSTLELGDSALYLCASSLFGLGETQYFGPGTRLLVL.

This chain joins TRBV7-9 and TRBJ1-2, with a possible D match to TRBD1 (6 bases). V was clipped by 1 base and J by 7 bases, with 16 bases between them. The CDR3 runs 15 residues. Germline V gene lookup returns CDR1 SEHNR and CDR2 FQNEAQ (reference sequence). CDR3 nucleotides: TGTGCCAGCAGCTTAGACTGGGTCAGGGGTCTTGGCTACACCTTC. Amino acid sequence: CASSLDWVRGLGYTF.

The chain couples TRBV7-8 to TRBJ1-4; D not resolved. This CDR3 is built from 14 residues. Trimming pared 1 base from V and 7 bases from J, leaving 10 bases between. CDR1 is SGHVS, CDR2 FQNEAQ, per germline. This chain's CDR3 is CASSLGSIGEKLFF. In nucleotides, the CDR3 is TGTGCCAGCAGCTTAGGGAGCATTGGTGAAAAACTGTTTTTT.

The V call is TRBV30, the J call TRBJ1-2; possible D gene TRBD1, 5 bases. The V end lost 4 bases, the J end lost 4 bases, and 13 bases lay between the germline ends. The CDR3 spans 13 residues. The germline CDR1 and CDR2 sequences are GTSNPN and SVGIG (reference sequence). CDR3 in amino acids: CAWTTGGRYGYTF. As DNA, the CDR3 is TGTGCCTGGACCACGGGGGGACGCTATGGCTACACCTTC.

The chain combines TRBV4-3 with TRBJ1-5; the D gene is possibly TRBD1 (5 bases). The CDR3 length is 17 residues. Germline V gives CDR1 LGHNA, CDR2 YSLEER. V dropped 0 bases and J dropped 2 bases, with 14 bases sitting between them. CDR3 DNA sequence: TGCGCCAGCAGCCAAGATCGTGGCAGGGTGGGCAATCAGCCCCAGCATTTT. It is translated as CASSQDRGRVGNQPQHF.